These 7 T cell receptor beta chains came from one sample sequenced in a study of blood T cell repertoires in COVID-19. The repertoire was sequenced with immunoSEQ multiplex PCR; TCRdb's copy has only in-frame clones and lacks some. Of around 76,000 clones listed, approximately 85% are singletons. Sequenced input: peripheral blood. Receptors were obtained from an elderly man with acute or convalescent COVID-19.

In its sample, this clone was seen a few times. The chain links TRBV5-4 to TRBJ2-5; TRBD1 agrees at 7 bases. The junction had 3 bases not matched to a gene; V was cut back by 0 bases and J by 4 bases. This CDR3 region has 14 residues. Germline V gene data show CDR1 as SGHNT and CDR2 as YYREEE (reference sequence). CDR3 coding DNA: TGTGCCAGCAGCTTGGGACAGGGAAGAGAGACCCAGTACTTC. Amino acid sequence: CASSLGQGRETQYF. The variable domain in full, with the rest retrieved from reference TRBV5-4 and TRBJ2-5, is ETGVTQSPTHLIKTRGQQVTLRCSSQSGHNTVSWYQQALGQGPQFIFQYYREEENGRGNFPPRFSGLQFPNYSSELNVNALELDDSALYLCASSLGQGRETQYFGPGTRLLVL.

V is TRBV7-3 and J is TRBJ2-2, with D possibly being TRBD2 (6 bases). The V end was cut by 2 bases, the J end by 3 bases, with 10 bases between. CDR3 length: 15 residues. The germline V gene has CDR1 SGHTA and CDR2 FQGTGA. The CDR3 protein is CASSLGGVHTGELFF. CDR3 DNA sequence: TGTGCCAGCAGCTTAGGAGGGGTGCACACCGGGGAGCTGTTTTTT.

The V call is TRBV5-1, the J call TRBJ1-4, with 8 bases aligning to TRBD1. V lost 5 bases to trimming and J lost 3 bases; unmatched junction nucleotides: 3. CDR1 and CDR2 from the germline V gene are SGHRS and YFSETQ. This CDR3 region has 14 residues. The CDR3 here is CASRQGDANEKLFF. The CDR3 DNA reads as TGCGCCAGCAGACAGGGGGACGCTAATGAAAAACTGTTTTTT.

The CDR3 reads CASSPTGEKNIQYF. The CDR3 DNA follows: TGTGCCAGCTCACCGACAGGGGAGAAAAACATTCAGTACTTC. The chain combines TRBV18 with TRBJ2-4; 8 nucleotides agree with TRBD1. J lost 4 bases, V lost 3 bases, and 2 bases had no gene match. This CDR3 region has 14 residues. Germline assignment: CDR1 KGHSH and CDR2 LQKENI.

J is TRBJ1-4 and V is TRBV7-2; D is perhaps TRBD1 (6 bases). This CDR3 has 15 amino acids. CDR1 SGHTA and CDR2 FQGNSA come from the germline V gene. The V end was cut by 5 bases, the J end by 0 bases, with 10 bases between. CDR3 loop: CASSLGQTTNEKLFF. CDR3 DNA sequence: TGTGCCAGCAGCCTCGGACAGACAACTAATGAAAAACTGTTTTTT. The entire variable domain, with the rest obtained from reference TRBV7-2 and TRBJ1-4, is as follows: GAGVSQSPSNKVTEKGKDVELRCDPISGHTALYWYRQSLGQGLEFLIYFQGNSAPDKSGLPSDRFSAERTGGSVSTLTIQRTQQEDSAVYLCASSLGQTTNEKLFFGSGTQLSVL.

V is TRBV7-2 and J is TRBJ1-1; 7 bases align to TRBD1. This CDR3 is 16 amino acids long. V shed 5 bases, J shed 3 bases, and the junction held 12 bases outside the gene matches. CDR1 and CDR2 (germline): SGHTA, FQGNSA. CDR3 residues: CASSPKTDRVDTEAFF. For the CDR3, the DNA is TGTGCCAGCAGCCCCAAAACCGACAGGGTGGACACTGAAGCTTTCTTT.

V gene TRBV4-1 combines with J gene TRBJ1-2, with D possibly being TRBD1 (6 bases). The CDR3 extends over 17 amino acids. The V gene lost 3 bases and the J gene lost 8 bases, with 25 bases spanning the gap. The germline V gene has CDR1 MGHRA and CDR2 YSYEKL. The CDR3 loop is CASSQTGQTSPIRGYTF. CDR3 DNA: TGCGCCAGCAGCCAGACCGGACAGACCTCGCCCATCAGGGGCTACACCTTC.